Included here is one T cell receptor beta chain sequence, with context. The sample belongs to a study of blood T cell repertoires in COVID-19. This CDR3 has 14 amino acids. Per the germline V gene, CDR1 is ENHRY and CDR2 is SYGVKD. With 3 bases clipped from V and 5 bases from J, the junction kept 2 bases outside the gene matches. This table comes from immunoSEQ multiplex PCR, and its TCRdb copy is limited to in-frame clones, with some not included. Of some 300,000 clones in the sample, around 87% were seen once. V and J are TRBV10-3 and TRBJ1-1; 11 positions agree with TRBD1. Sequences were obtained from peripheral blood. This TCR derives from a man aged 70-80 years with acute or convalescent COVID-19. CDR3 bases: TGTGCCATCAGTGACGGACAGGGGGCTACTGAAGCTTTCTTT. This codes for CAISDGQGATEAFF.